These T cell receptor beta chains were read from a single sample in a study of molecular identifiers for immune sequencing clone quantification. Using its own MiXCR run on the PCR reads, TCRdb lists one record per CDR3 protein. The sample consists of around 480,000 distinct CDR3 sequences, 25% of them appearing once. What was sequenced was naive CD8+ T cells from blood, with Jurkat cell RNA spiked in. These receptors were collected from a human donor in good health. Some libraries in this study had Jurkat cell RNA spiked in. Both conserved end residues are part of each CDR3. D genes are given only for firm matches. Part of the rows lack a size; the others show once, few, many or a class for expanded clones.

CDR3 DNA: TGCAGCGTCATGGACCCGAGCGTTAACACTGAAGCTTTCTTT
CDR3 protein: CSVMDPSVNTEAFF
clone size: many
V gene: TRBV29-1
D gene: .
J gene: TRBJ1-1

CDR3 DNA: TGTGCCAGCACCACAGGGGGCACCGGGGAGCTGTTTTTT
CDR3 protein: CASTTGGTGELFF
clone size: few
V gene: TRBV9
D gene: TRBD1
J gene: TRBJ2-2

CDR3 DNA: TGCGCCAGCAGCCAAGATTGGGGGGGAGCGAGGCCCCAGCATTTT
CDR3 protein: CASSQDWGGARPQHF
clone size: .
V gene: TRBV4-3
D gene: .
J gene: TRBJ1-5

CDR3 DNA: TGTGCCAGCAGTACACCGGGACAGCGCAATTCACCCCTCCACTTT
CDR3 protein: CASSTPGQRNSPLHF
clone size: few
V gene: TRBV12-3/TRBV12-4
D gene: TRBD1
J gene: TRBJ1-6

CDR3 DNA: TGTGCCACCAGTGATCTTGAGTCGGATCAGCCCCAGCATTTT
CDR3 protein: CATSDLESDQPQHF
clone size: .
V gene: TRBV24-1
D gene: .
J gene: TRBJ1-5

CDR3 DNA: TGTGCCAGCAGTTTTAGCGGGAGTGCGTACGAGCAGTACTTC
CDR3 protein: CASSFSGSAYEQYF
clone size: many
V gene: TRBV28
D gene: TRBD2
J gene: TRBJ2-7

CDR3 DNA: TGTGCCAGCAGCTTAAACGGGCCAGACCAAGAGACCCAGTACTTC
CDR3 protein: CASSLNGPDQETQYF
clone size: .
V gene: TRBV7-2
D gene: .
J gene: TRBJ2-5

CDR3 DNA: TGCGCCAGCAGCCAAGATCATCGGACAGGGGGCCCCTATGGCTACACCTTC
CDR3 protein: CASSQDHRTGGPYGYTF
clone size: few
V gene: TRBV4-1
D gene: TRBD1
J gene: TRBJ1-2

CDR3 DNA: TGTGCCAGCAGTAGCGGGGGGTTGTACAATGAGCAGTTCTTC
CDR3 protein: CASSSGGLYNEQFF
clone size: .
V gene: TRBV13
D gene: TRBD2
J gene: TRBJ2-1

CDR3 DNA: TGTGTCATCAGCCCGGGCGGTAGCAATCAGCCCCAGCATTTT
CDR3 protein: CVISPGGSNQPQHF
clone size: .
V gene: TRBV10-3
D gene: .
J gene: TRBJ1-5

CDR3 DNA: TGTGCCAGCAGTTACATAGAAACCGATCAGCCCCAGCATTTT
CDR3 protein: CASSYIETDQPQHF
clone size: many
V gene: TRBV6-2/TRBV6-3
D gene: .
J gene: TRBJ1-5

CDR3 DNA: TGTGCCAGCAGCTTGGCCGGGATGGCCTACGAGCAGTACTTC
CDR3 protein: CASSLAGMAYEQYF
clone size: .
V gene: TRBV5-3
D gene: .
J gene: TRBJ2-7

CDR3 DNA: TGTGCCAGTAGCTACCCGGGACAGGGGGGGAAGACCCAGCACTTC
CDR3 protein: CASSYPGQGGKTQHF
clone size: .
V gene: TRBV12-3/TRBV12-4
D gene: TRBD1
J gene: TRBJ2-5

CDR3 DNA: TGTGCCAGCAGCTCGAACCCTGACGATCCCCAAGAGACCCAGTACTTC
CDR3 protein: CASSSNPDDPQETQYF
clone size: .
V gene: TRBV28
D gene: .
J gene: TRBJ2-5

CDR3 DNA: TGTGCCAGCAGCGTAGTTCCCCAGGGGGGCACCCGGGAGCTGTTTTTT
CDR3 protein: CASSVVPQGGTRELFF
clone size: .
V gene: TRBV9
D gene: .
J gene: TRBJ2-2

CDR3 DNA: TGCAGCGTTGTGTCTTGGACGGACGCGACCCCGTACTTC
CDR3 protein: CSVVSWTDATPYF
clone size: .
V gene: TRBV29-1
D gene: .
J gene: TRBJ2-5

CDR3 DNA: TGCGCCAGCAGCCAAGAATGGCGGGAAGGTGGCGAGCAGTACTTC
CDR3 protein: CASSQEWREGGEQYF
clone size: few
V gene: TRBV4-1
D gene: .
J gene: TRBJ2-7

CDR3 DNA: TGTGCCAGCAGCAGGGCCGTGAGTCGGCGGGATACGCAATATTTT
CDR3 protein: CASSRAVSRRDTQYF
clone size: many
V gene: TRBV28
D gene: .
J gene: TRBJ2-3

CDR3 DNA: TGTGCCAGCAGCTTAGAAGCAGGGTTGAATTCACCCCTCCACTTT
CDR3 protein: CASSLEAGLNSPLHF
clone size: few
V gene: TRBV13
D gene: .
J gene: TRBJ1-6

CDR3 DNA: TGCGCCAGCGGGTCCTCTCTAGCGGGGTTACTCAATGAGCAGTTCTTC
CDR3 protein: CASGSSLAGLLNEQFF
clone size: .
V gene: TRBV4-1
D gene: TRBD2
J gene: TRBJ2-1

CDR3 DNA: TGCGCCAGCAGCCAAACGGACTTGAACACTGAAGCTTTCTTT
CDR3 protein: CASSQTDLNTEAFF
clone size: few
V gene: TRBV4-1
D gene: .
J gene: TRBJ1-1

CDR3 DNA: TGCGCCAGCAGCTTTCTTGGGGGCGACGAGCAGTACTTC
CDR3 protein: CASSFLGGDEQYF
clone size: many
V gene: TRBV5-1
D gene: .
J gene: TRBJ2-7

CDR3 DNA: TGTGCCAGCAGCCCCGGGACTAGCTACCCAGATACGCAGTATTTT
CDR3 protein: CASSPGTSYPDTQYF
clone size: .
V gene: TRBV7-3
D gene: TRBD2
J gene: TRBJ2-3

CDR3 DNA: TGCAGCGTTACAGGGGGCACAACCTATGGCTACACCTTC
CDR3 protein: CSVTGGTTYGYTF
clone size: many
V gene: TRBV29-1
D gene: TRBD1
J gene: TRBJ1-2

CDR3 DNA: TGTGCCAGCAGTTTTCAGTACATTGAAGCTTTCTTT
CDR3 protein: CASSFQYIEAFF
clone size: .
V gene: TRBV28
D gene: .
J gene: TRBJ1-1

CDR3 DNA: TGTGCCAGCAGTTACTTGACGACTAGCGGGAGAACAGATACGCAGTATTTT
CDR3 protein: CASSYLTTSGRTDTQYF
clone size: .
V gene: TRBV6-8
D gene: TRBD2
J gene: TRBJ2-3

CDR3 DNA: TGTGCCAGCAGGCCGGGACATCATTACGAGCAGTACTTC
CDR3 protein: CASRPGHHYEQYF
clone size: .
V gene: TRBV12-3/TRBV12-4
D gene: .
J gene: TRBJ2-7

CDR3 DNA: TGCGCCAGCAGCCCATTCCTTGGGTACGAGCAGTACTTC
CDR3 protein: CASSPFLGYEQYF
clone size: many
V gene: TRBV5-1
D gene: .
J gene: TRBJ2-7

CDR3 DNA: TGTGCCAGCAGCTTCAGCGGGGTAAAGTACAATGAGCAGTTCTTC
CDR3 protein: CASSFSGVKYNEQFF
clone size: many
V gene: TRBV7-2
D gene: TRBD2
J gene: TRBJ2-1

CDR3 DNA: TGCGCCAGCAGCCAAGATCTATCCCCGGGGGACGAGCAGTACTTC
CDR3 protein: CASSQDLSPGDEQYF
clone size: .
V gene: TRBV4-1
D gene: .
J gene: TRBJ2-7

CDR3 DNA: TGCAGTGCTCTTACGACAGGGGAGGGCAATCAGCCCCAGCATTTT
CDR3 protein: CSALTTGEGNQPQHF
clone size: many
V gene: TRBV20-1
D gene: TRBD1
J gene: TRBJ1-5

CDR3 DNA: TGTGCCAGCAGCTTCGGACAGGAGGCTGGCTCACCCCTCCACTTT
CDR3 protein: CASSFGQEAGSPLHF
clone size: few
V gene: TRBV7-9
D gene: TRBD1
J gene: TRBJ1-6

CDR3 DNA: TGTGCCAGCGGTTCTCTAGGGCCTCCGGACAGCTACGTGAACACTGGAGGGTTCTTT
CDR3 protein: CASGSLGPPDSYVNTGGFF
clone size: .
V gene: TRBV6-2/TRBV6-3
D gene: .
J gene: TRBJ1-1

CDR3 DNA: TGCAGTGCTACCCTAGACAGGGTGATGGAGACCCAGTACTTC
CDR3 protein: CSATLDRVMETQYF
clone size: few
V gene: TRBV20-1
D gene: TRBD1
J gene: TRBJ2-5

CDR3 DNA: TGTGCCAGCAGGGCGGGGTCGGTTGCCAAAAACATTCAGTACTTC
CDR3 protein: CASRAGSVAKNIQYF
clone size: many
V gene: TRBV27
D gene: .
J gene: TRBJ2-4

CDR3 DNA: TGCAGTGCTAGAAGGACAGGAGAATACACTGAAGCTTTCTTT
CDR3 protein: CSARRTGEYTEAFF
clone size: .
V gene: TRBV20-1
D gene: TRBD1
J gene: TRBJ1-1

CDR3 DNA: TGTGCCTGGAGCCAATGGGGGGGCGAGCAGTACTTC
CDR3 protein: CAWSQWGGEQYF
clone size: many
V gene: TRBV30
D gene: TRBD2
J gene: TRBJ2-7

CDR3 DNA: TGTGCCAGCAGACAAGGGGGTAACTATGGCTACACCTTC
CDR3 protein: CASRQGGNYGYTF
clone size: many
V gene: TRBV28
D gene: .
J gene: TRBJ1-2

CDR3 DNA: TGTGCCAGCAGCCAAACAGGGGGCGCCCACTACGAGCAGTCCTTC
CDR3 protein: CASSQTGGAHYEQSF
clone size: .
V gene: TRBV13
D gene: TRBD1
J gene: TRBJ2-7

CDR3 DNA: TGCAGCGTTGTCATGGGCAGCCTGAACACTGAAGCTTTCTTT
CDR3 protein: CSVVMGSLNTEAFF
clone size: many
V gene: TRBV29-1
D gene: .
J gene: TRBJ1-1

CDR3 DNA: TGTGCCAGCAGTTTCGATGGTACAGATGAAACCTGGAGCACAGATACGCAGTATTTT
CDR3 protein: CASSFDGTDETWSTDTQYF
clone size: .
V gene: TRBV6-2/TRBV6-3
D gene: .
J gene: TRBJ2-3

CDR3 DNA: TGCGCCAGCAGCCAAGAAGTGGAGGCCTACGAGCAGTACTTC
CDR3 protein: CASSQEVEAYEQYF
clone size: many
V gene: TRBV4-3
D gene: .
J gene: TRBJ2-7

CDR3 DNA: TGTGCCAGCAGTTTAGGGGACAGGGGGTTAGGCACTGAAGCTTTCTTT
CDR3 protein: CASSLGDRGLGTEAFF
clone size: .
V gene: TRBV27
D gene: TRBD1
J gene: TRBJ1-1

CDR3 DNA: TGTGCCAGCAGCTTATTCGGACAGGGCGGGGACACTGAAGCTTTCTTT
CDR3 protein: CASSLFGQGGDTEAFF
clone size: many
V gene: TRBV6-5
D gene: TRBD1
J gene: TRBJ1-1

CDR3 DNA: TGCAGTGCTAGAGACAGCTTGGTAGCGGGGCGCCTTTCCTACGAGCAGTACTTC
CDR3 protein: CSARDSLVAGRLSYEQYF
clone size: few
V gene: TRBV20-1
D gene: TRBD2
J gene: TRBJ2-7

CDR3 DNA: TGCGCCAGCAGCCAAGACGGGCTAGCGGGGCCCCCGAATACGCAGTATTTT
CDR3 protein: CASSQDGLAGPPNTQYF
clone size: .
V gene: TRBV4-3
D gene: TRBD2
J gene: TRBJ2-3

CDR3 DNA: TGTGCCAGCAGTTTTGTTGGGGAGACCCAGTACTTC
CDR3 protein: CASSFVGETQYF
clone size: many
V gene: TRBV6-2/TRBV6-3
D gene: .
J gene: TRBJ2-5

CDR3 DNA: TGTGCCAGCCACCCGAACACAGATACGCAGTATTTT
CDR3 protein: CASHPNTDTQYF
clone size: few
V gene: TRBV5-4
D gene: .
J gene: TRBJ2-3

CDR3 DNA: TGCGCCAGCAGCTTGGCTACAGGGACTGGAAACACCATATATTTT
CDR3 protein: CASSLATGTGNTIYF
clone size: .
V gene: TRBV5-1
D gene: .
J gene: TRBJ1-3

CDR3 DNA: TGTGCTAGTGGTTTGGGGGTCTACCCCTACGAGCAGTACTTC
CDR3 protein: CASGLGVYPYEQYF
clone size: .
V gene: TRBV12-5
D gene: .
J gene: TRBJ2-7

CDR3 DNA: TGTGCCAGCAGTTATTTAGGGCGCGGGGGAAGAGAGACCCAGTACTTC
CDR3 protein: CASSYLGRGGRETQYF
clone size: .
V gene: TRBV6-5
D gene: TRBD2
J gene: TRBJ2-5